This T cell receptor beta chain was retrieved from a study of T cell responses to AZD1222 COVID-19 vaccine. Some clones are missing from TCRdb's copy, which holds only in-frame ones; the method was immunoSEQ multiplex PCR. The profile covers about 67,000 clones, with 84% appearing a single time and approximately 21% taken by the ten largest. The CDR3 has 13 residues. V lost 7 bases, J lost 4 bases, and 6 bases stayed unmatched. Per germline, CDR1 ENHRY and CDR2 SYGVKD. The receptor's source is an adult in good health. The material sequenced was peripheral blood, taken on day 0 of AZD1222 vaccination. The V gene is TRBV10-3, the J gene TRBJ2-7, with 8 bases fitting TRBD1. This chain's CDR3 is CAINGQGDYEQYF. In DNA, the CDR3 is TGTGCCATCAATGGACAGGGCGATTACGAGCAGTACTTC.